This T cell receptor beta chain was retrieved from a study of identical twins (dated by TCRdb to between 2015 and 2016). Looking at the study overall: To test whether fetal clonotypes persist, the study used deep sequencing on TCR alpha and beta repertoires from monozygotic twins, unrelated adults of various ages, and cord blood. To rule out contamination, the twin experiments were replicated at different times with different library preparation protocols. Points the paper makes about the study in general: Compared with coincidental sharing between unrelated individuals, out-of-frame TCR alpha sequences shared between twins showed an excess of sequences with low generation probability. Abundant cord blood beta clonotypes carried fewer insertions; young adult naive repertoires showed a weaker similar trend, while memory repertoires showed none. Because the same donors could not be followed over many years, the conclusions relied on cross-sectional statistical analysis. In beta out-of-frame sequences, excess twin sharing was weaker, because having fewer shared sequences lowered the signal-to-noise ratio. In monozygotic twins, recombination models systematically underestimated out-of-frame TCR alpha sharing, but the models matched the sharing seen between unrelated individuals. Zero-insertion analyses could be partly confounded by invariant T cells such as MAIT and iNKT, although diverse VJ usage argued against such confounding for most clonotypes.

Concerning this clonotype itself: This clone's antigen is unknown. No much larger clone exists at a distance of one base, and base qualities are not known.

The library came from 5' RACE. Data came from an Illumina HiSeq 2000. Template switching added a universal primer binding site, and the final cDNA carried a unique molecular identifier that allowed TCR cDNA molecules to be counted accurately. Specific primers in the conserved constant-segment region were used to synthesize first-strand cDNA for TCR alpha and beta chains. Each cDNA library was double barcoded, with a SMART-Mk sample barcode plus Illumina barcodes, to control for contamination. TruSeq adapter sequences, together with Illumina sample barcodes, were added in two successive PCR steps. Sequencing of the TCR alpha and beta cDNA libraries was done on the Illumina HiSeq platform using custom primers. In the source study's methods: MiGEC processed the raw reads to extract unique molecular identifiers, while MiXCR was used to determine the CDR3 positions. For each individual, recombination models were inferred using an EM algorithm with the repgenHMM and IGoR tools. The analysis of shared clonotypes was done with the tcR package in R, with sharing normalized by the product of cloneset sizes. To study raw recombination free of thymic and clonal selection effects, out-of-frame nonproductive sequences were analyzed. TCRdb took the public reads, trimmed them with fastp at Q25, ran MiXCR for clone calling and kept in-frame beta chains. Each entry merges the rows of one CDR3 protein and shows their most common DNA and genes. TCRdb, not the original authors, processed these V and J calls. This sample has some 1,600,000 distinct CDR3 sequences in its table, and around 33% of those were observed once. Under 0.35% of the sample comes from the top ten.

V lost 5 bases and J lost 2 bases; the stretch between them is 10 bases long. Taken from the germline V gene, the CDR1 and CDR2 loops are SGHAT and FQNNGV. The CDR3 spans 14 residues, from the cysteine through the phenylalanine. The read is trimmed to its CDR3 DNA, 42 bases read in frame from base 1. Every donor was a healthy Caucasian. The rearrangement combines TRBV11-2 with TRBJ1-5, with the D gene uncertain. Sequencing was performed on cord blood. This receptor was obtained from a newborn girl in good health. The bases are TGTGCCAGCAGCCCCCTTTCCCGCAATCAGCCCCAGCATTTT. It codes for CASSPLSRNQPQHF. Extended through the reference TRBV11-2 and TRBJ1-5 proteins, this CDR3 yields the full variable domain: EAGVAQSPRYKIIEKRQSVAFWCNPISGHATLYWYQQILGQGPKLLIQFQNNGVVDDSQLPKDRFSAERLKGVDSTLKIQPAKLEDSAVYLCASSPLSRNQPQHFGDGTRLSIL.